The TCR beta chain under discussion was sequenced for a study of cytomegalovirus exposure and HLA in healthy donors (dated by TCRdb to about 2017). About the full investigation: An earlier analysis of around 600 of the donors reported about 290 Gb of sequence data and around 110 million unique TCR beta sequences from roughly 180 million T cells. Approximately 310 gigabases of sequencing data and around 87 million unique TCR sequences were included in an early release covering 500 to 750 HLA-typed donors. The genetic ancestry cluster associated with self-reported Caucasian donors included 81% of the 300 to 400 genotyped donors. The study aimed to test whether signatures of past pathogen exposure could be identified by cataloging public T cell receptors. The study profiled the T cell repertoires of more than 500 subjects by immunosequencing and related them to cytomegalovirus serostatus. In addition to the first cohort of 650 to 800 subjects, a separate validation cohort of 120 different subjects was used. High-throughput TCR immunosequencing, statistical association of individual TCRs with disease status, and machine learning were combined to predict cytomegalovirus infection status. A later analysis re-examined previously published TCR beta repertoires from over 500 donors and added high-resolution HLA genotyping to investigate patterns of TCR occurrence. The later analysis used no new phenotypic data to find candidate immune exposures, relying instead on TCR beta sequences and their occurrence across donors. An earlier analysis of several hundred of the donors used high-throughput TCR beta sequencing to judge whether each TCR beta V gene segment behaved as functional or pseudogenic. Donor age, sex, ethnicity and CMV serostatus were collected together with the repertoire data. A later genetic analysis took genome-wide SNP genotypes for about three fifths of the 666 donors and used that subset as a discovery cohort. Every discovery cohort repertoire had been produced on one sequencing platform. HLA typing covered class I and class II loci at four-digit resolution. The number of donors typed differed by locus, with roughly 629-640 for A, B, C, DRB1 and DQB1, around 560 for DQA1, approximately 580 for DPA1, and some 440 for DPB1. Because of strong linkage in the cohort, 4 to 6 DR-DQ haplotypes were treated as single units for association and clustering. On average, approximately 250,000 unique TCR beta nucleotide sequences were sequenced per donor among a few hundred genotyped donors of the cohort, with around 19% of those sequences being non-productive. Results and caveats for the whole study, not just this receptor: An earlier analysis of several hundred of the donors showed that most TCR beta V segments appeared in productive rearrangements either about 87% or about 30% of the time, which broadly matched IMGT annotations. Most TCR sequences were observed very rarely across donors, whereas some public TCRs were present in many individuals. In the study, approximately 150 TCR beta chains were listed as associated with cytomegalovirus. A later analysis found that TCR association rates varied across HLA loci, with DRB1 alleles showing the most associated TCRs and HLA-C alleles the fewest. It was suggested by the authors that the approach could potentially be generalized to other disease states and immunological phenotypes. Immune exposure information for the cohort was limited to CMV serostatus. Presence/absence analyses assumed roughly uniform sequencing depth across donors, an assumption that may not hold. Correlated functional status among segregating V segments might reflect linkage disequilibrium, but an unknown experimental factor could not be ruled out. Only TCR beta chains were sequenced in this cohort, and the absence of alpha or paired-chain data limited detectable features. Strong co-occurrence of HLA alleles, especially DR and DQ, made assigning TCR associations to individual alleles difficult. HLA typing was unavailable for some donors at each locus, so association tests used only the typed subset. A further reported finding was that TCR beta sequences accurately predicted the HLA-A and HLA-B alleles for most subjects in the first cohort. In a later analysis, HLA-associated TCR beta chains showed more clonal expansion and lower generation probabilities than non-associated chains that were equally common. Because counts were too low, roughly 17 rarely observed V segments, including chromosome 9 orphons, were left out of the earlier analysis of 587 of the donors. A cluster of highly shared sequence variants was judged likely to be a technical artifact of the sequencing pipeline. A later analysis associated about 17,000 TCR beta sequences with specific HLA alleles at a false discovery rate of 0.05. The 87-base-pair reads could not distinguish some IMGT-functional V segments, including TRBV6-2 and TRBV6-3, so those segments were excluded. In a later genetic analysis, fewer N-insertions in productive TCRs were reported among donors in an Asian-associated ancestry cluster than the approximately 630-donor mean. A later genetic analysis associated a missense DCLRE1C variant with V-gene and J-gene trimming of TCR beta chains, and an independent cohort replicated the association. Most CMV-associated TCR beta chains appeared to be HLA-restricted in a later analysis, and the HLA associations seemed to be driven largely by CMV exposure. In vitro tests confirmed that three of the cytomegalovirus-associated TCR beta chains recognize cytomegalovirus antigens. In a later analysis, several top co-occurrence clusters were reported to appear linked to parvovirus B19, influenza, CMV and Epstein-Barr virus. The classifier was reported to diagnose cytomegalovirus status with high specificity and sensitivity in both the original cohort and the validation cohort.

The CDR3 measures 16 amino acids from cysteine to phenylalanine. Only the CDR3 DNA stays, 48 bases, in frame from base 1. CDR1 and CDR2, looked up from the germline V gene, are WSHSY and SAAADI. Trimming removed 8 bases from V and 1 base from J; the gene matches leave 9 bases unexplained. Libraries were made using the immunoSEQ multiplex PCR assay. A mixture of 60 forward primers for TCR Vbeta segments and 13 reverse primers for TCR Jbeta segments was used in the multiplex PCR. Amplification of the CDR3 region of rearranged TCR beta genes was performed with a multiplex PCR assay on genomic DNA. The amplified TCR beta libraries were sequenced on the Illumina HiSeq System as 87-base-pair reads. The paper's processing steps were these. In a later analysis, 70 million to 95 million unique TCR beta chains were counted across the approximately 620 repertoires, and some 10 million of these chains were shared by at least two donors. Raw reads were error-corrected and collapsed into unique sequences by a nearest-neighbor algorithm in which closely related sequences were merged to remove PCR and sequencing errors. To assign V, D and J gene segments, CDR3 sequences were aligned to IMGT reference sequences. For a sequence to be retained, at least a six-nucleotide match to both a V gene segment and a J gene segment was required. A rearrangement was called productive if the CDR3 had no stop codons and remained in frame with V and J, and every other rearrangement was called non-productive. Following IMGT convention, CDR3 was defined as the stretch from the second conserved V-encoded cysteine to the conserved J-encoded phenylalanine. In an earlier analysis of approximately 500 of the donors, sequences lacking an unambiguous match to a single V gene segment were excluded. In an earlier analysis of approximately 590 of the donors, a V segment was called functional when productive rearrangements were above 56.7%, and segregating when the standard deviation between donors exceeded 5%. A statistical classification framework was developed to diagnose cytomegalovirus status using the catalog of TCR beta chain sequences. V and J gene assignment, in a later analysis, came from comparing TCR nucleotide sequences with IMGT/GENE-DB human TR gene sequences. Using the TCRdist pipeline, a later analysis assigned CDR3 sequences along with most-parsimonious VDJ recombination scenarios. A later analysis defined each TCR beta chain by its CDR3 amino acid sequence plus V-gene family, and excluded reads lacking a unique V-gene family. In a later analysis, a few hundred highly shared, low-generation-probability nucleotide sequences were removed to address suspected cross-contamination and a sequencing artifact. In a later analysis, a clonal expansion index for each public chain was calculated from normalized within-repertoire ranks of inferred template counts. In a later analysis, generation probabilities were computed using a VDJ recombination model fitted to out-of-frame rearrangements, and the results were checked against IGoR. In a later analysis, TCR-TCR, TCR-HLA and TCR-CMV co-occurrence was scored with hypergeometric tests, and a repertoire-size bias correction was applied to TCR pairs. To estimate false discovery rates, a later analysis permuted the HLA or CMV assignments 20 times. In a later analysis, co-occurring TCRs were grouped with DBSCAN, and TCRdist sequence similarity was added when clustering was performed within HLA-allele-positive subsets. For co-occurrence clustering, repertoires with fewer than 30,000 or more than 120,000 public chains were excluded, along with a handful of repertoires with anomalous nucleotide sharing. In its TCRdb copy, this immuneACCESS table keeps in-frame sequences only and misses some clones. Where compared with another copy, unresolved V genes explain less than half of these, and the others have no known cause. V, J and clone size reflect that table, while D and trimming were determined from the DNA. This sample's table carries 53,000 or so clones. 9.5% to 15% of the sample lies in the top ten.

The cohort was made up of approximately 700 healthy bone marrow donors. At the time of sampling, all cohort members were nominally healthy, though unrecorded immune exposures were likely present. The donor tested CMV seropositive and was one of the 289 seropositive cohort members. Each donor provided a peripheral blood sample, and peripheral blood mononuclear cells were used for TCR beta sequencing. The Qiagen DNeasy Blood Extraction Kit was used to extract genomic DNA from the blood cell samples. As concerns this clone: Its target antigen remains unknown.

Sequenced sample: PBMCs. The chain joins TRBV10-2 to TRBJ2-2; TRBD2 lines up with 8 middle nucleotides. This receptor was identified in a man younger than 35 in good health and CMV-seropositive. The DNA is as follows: TGCGCCAGCGGGGCGGTGCTAGCGGGGAACACCGGGGAGCTGTTTTTT. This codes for CASGAVLAGNTGELFF.